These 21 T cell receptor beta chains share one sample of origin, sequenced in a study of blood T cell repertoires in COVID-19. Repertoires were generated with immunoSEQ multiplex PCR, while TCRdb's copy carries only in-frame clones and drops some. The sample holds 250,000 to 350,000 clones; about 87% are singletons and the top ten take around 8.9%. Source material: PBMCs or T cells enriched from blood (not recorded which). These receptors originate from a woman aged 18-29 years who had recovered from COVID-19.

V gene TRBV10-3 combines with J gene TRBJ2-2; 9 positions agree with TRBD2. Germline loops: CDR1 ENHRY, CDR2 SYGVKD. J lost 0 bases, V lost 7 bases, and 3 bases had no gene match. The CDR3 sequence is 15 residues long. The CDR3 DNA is TGTGCCATCAACCCTAGCGGGACGAACACCGGGGAGCTGTTTTTT. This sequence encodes CAINPSGTNTGELFF.

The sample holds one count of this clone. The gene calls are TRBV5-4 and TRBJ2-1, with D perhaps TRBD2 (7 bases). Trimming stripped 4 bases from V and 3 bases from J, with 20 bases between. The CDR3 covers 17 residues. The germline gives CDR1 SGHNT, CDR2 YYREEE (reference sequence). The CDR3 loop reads CASSPPGGGLSYNEQFF. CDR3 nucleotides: TGTGCCAGCAGCCCACCTGGGGGGGGGCTTAGCTACAATGAGCAGTTCTTC. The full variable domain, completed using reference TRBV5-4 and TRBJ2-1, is ETGVTQSPTHLIKTRGQQVTLRCSSQSGHNTVSWYQQALGQGPQFIFQYYREEENGRGNFPPRFSGLQFPNYSSELNVNALELDDSALYLCASSPPGGGLSYNEQFFGPGTRLTVL.

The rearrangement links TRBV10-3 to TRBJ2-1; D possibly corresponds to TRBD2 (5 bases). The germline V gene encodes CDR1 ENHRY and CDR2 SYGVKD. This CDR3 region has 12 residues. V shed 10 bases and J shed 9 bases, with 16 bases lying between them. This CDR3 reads CATRALVGEQFF. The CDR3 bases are TGTGCCACGCGGGCCCTCGTCGGTGAGCAGTTCTTC.

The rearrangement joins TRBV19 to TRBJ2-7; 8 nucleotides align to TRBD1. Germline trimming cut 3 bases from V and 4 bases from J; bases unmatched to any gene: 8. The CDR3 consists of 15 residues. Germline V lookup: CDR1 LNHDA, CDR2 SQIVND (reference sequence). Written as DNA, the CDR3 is TGTGCCAGTAGTATTACTCAGGACAGGGATTACGAGCAGTACTTC. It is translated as CASSITQDRDYEQYF.

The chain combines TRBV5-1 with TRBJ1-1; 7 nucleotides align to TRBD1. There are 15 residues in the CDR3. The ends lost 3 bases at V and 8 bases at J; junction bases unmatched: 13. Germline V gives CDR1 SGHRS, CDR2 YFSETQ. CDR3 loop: CASSSGYGADREAFF. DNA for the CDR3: TGCGCCAGCAGCTCAGGCTACGGAGCGGACAGGGAAGCTTTCTTT.

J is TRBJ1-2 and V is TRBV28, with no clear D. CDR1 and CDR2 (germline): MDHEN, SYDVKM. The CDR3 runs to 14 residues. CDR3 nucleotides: TGTGCTATCATGGAGGGAACCACTAACTATGGCTACACCTTC. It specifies CAIMEGTTNYGYTF.

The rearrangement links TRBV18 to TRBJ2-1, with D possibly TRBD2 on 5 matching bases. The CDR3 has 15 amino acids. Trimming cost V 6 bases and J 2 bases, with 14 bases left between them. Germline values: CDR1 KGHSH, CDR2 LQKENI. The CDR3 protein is CASSSGTEAYNEQFF. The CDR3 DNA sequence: TGTGCCAGCTCCTCGGGAACGGAGGCCTACAATGAGCAGTTCTTC.

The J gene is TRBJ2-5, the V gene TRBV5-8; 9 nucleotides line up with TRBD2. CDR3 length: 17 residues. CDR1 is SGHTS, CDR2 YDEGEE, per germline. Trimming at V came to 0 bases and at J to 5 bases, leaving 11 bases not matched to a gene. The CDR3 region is CASSLGAGGRADETQYF. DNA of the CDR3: TGTGCCAGCAGCTTGGGGGCCGGCGGGAGGGCTGATGAGACCCAGTACTTC.

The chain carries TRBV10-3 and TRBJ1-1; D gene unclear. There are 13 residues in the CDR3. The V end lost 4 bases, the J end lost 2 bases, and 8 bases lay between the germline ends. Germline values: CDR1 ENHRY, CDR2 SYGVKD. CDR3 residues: CAISVGENTEAFF. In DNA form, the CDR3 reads TGTGCCATCAGTGTCGGGGAAAACACTGAAGCTTTCTTT.

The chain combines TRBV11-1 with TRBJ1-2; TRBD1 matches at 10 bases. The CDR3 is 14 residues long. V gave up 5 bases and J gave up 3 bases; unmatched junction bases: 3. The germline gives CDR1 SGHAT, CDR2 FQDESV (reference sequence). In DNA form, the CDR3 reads TGTGCCAGCAGCCCCGGACAGGGGGACTATGGCTACACCTTC. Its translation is CASSPGQGDYGYTF.

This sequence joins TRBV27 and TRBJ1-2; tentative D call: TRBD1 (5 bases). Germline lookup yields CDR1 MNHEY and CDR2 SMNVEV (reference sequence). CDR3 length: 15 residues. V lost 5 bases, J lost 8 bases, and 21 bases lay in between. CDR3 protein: CASSPQSGKREGYTF. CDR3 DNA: TGTGCCAGCAGTCCCCAATCAGGGAAGCGGGAAGGCTACACCTTC.

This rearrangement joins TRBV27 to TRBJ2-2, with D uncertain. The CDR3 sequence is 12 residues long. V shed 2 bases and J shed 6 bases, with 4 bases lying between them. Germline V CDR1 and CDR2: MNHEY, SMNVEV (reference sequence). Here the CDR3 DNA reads TGTGCCAGCAGTTTACTCGCCGGGGAGCTGTTTTTT. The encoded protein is CASSLLAGELFF.

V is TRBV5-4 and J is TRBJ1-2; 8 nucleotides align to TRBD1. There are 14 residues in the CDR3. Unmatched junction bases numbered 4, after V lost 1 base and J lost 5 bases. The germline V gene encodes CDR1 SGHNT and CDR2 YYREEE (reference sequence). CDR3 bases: TGTGCCAGCAGCTTGTTCGGGACAGGTTATGGCTACACCTTC. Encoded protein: CASSLFGTGYGYTF. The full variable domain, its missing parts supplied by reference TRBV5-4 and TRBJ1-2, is ETGVTQSPTHLIKTRGQQVTLRCSSQSGHNTVSWYQQALGQGPQFIFQYYREEENGRGNFPPRFSGLQFPNYSSELNVNALELDDSALYLCASSLFGTGYGYTFGSGTRLTVV.

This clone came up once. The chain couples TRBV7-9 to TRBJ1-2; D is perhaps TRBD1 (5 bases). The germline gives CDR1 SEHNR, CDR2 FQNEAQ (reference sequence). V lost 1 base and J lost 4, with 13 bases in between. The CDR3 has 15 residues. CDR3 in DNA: TGTGCCAGCAGCTTAGTGTTGGGGCAGAGCTATGGCTACACCTTC. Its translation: CASSLVLGQSYGYTF.

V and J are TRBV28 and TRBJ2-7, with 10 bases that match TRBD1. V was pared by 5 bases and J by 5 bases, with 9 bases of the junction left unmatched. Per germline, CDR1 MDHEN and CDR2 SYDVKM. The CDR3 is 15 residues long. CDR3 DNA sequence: TGTGCCAGCAGTCCGGCGGGGACAGGGGAAAACGAGCAGTACTTC. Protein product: CASSPAGTGENEQYF.

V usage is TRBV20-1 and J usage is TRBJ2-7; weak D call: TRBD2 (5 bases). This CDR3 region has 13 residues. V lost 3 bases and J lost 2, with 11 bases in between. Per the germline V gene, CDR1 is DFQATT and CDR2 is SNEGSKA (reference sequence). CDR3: CSASLSGTYEQYF. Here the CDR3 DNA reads TGCAGTGCTAGTCTGAGCGGAACCTACGAGCAGTACTTC.

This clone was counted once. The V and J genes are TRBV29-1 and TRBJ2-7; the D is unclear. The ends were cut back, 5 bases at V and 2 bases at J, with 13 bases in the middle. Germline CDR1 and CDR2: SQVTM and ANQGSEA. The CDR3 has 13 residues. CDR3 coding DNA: TGCAGCGTTAAGAAGCCAGGTCCCTACGAGCAGTACTTC. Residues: CSVKKPGPYEQYF.

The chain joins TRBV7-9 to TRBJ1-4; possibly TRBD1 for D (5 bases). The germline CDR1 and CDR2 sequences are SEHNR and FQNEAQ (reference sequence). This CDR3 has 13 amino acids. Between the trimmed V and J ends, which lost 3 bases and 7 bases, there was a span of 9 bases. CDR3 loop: CASSFGDFEKLFF. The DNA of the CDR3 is TGTGCCAGCAGCTTTGGGGACTTTGAAAAACTGTTTTTT.

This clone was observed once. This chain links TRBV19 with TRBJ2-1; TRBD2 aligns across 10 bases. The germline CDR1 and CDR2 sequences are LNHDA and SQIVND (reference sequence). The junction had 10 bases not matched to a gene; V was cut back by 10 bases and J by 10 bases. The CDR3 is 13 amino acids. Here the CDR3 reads CATTPYSGREQFF. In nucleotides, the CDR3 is TGTGCCACCACCCCATATAGCGGGAGGGAGCAGTTCTTC.

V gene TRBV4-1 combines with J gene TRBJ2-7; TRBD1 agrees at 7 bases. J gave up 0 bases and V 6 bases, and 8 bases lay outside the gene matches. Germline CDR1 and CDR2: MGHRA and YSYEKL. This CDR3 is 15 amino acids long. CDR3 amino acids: CASSGAGTASYEQYF. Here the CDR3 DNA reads TGCGCCAGCAGTGGTGCCGGGACAGCCTCCTACGAGCAGTACTTC.

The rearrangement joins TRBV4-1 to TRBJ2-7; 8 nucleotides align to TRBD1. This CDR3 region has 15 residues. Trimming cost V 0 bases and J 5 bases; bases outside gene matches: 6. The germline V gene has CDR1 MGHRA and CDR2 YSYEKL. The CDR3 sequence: CASSQDIGQGNEQYF. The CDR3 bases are TGCGCCAGCAGCCAAGATATTGGACAGGGCAACGAGCAGTACTTC.